Each of the 25 T cell receptor beta chains below was sequenced from the same sample in a study of OX40 agonist ivuxolimab in advanced cancers. Measured with immunoSEQ multiplex PCR; TCRdb has only the in-frame clones, and not every one. The sample lists tens of thousands of clones; 65% to 90% were seen once. Sequenced here: CD4+ or CD8+ T cells sorted from blood, sampled in a trial of the OX40 agonist ivuxolimab. The receptors derive from an adult with an advanced solid tumor such as melanoma, head and neck, liver or kidney cancer.

The chain employs TRBV27 and TRBJ2-1, with TRBD2 matching 13 bases. The CDR3 covers 15 residues. The junction had 7 bases not matched to a gene; V was cut back by 7 bases and J by 7 bases. Germline CDR1 and CDR2: MNHEY and SMNVEV (reference sequence). The CDR3 DNA reads TGTGCCAGCACCCGGCGGACTAGCGGGGGTAATGAGCAGTTCTTC. Amino acids: CASTRRTSGGNEQFF.

The rearrangement joins TRBV15 to TRBJ2-2; a possible D gene is TRBD1 (5 bases). The V gene lost 5 bases and the J gene lost 6 bases, with 19 bases spanning the gap. This CDR3 spans 16 amino acids. Germline CDR1 and CDR2: LNHNV and YYDKDF (reference sequence). The CDR3 region is CATSQGSGSSAGELFF. In nucleotides, the CDR3 is TGTGCCACCAGCCAGGGATCAGGGTCCTCGGCCGGGGAGCTGTTTTTT. Complete variable domain (other parts from reference TRBV15 and TRBJ2-2): DAMVIQNPRYQVTQFGKPVTLSCSQTLNHNVMYWYQQKSSQAPKLLFHYYDKDFNNEADTPDNFQSRRPNTSFCFLDIRSPGLGDTAMYLCATSQGSGSSAGELFFGEGSRLTVL.

The chain recombines TRBV28 with TRBJ2-7; D possibly uses TRBD1 or TRBD2 (5 bases each). V was pared by 7 bases and J by 4 bases, with 20 bases between. Germline V lookup: CDR1 MDHEN, CDR2 SYDVKM. The CDR3 covers 15 residues. CDR3 amino acids: CASTSEGQGFYEQYF. CDR3 in DNA: TGTGCCAGCACCTCCGAGGGGCAGGGCTTTTACGAGCAGTACTTC.

This chain connects TRBV11-3 to TRBJ2-1; 9 positions match TRBD2. Trimming removed 1 base from V and 6 bases from J; junction bases left unmatched: 4. The CDR3 sequence is 15 residues long. Germline V gene sequence: CDR1 SGHNT, CDR2 YENEEA. CDR3 nucleotides: TGTGCCAGCAGCTTAGGGACTAGCGATTCCAATGAGCAGTTCTTC. It yields the protein CASSLGTSDSNEQFF.

The V and J genes are TRBV4-1 and TRBJ2-2; D is possibly TRBD1 or TRBD2 (5 bases each). V was pared by 3 bases and J by 0 bases, with 14 bases between. The germline V gene has CDR1 MGHRA and CDR2 YSYEKL. The CDR3 is made up of 17 amino acids. The DNA for the CDR3 is TGCGCCAGCAGCCAGAGGGGAACGCGGGCGAACACCGGGGAGCTGTTTTTT. Translated: CASSQRGTRANTGELFF.

The chain uses TRBV2 and TRBJ2-1, with 7 positions matching TRBD1. The CDR3 contains 15 residues. V lost 6 bases to trimming and J lost 5 bases; unmatched junction nucleotides: 10. The germline V gene has CDR1 SNHLY and CDR2 FYNNEI. CDR3 region: CASRQGTALNNEQFF. DNA of the CDR3: TGTGCCAGCAGACAAGGGACAGCCCTCAACAATGAGCAGTTCTTC.

This sequence joins TRBV7-9 and TRBJ1-6; 7 nucleotides align to TRBD1. The ends lost 5 bases at V and 4 bases at J; junction bases unmatched: 2. Germline lookup yields CDR1 SEHNR and CDR2 FQNEAQ (reference sequence). The CDR3 is made up of 14 amino acids. The CDR3 DNA sequence: TGTGCCAGCAGCCCGGGACAGTATAATTCACCCCTCCACTTT. Translating gives CASSPGQYNSPLHF.

The V and J genes are TRBV5-4 and TRBJ1-4, with D perhaps matching TRBD1 (5 bases). The CDR3 length is 14 residues. Germline V gene lookup returns CDR1 SGHNT and CDR2 YYREEE (reference sequence). The ends were cut back, 2 bases at V and 8 bases at J, with 13 bases in the middle. The CDR3 region is CASSFRAEGEKLFF. CDR3 sequence (DNA): TGTGCCAGCAGCTTTAGGGCAGAGGGGGAAAAACTGTTTTTT.

This clone was observed a few times. Relative to the germline gene, one junction end is altered; a read error may explain this. The chain combines TRBV5-1 with TRBJ2-7, with 8 bases identical to TRBD2. CDR1 SGHRS and CDR2 YFSETQ come from the germline V gene. The CDR3 extends over 15 amino acids. CDR3 sequence: CASSLSWGGSGDRHF. The CDR3 region has the DNA TGCGCCAGCAGCTTATCGTGGGGAGGTAGCGGGGACCGGCACTTC.

The rearrangement joins TRBV19 to TRBJ2-3; TRBD2 is a possible D gene (6 bases). The germline V gene encodes CDR1 LNHDA and CDR2 SQIVND (reference sequence). This CDR3 has 15 residues. V was pared by 4 bases and J by 0 bases, with 11 bases between. CDR3 amino acids: CASSKTGTSTDTQYF. The CDR3 nucleotides read TGTGCCAGTAGTAAAACCGGGACTAGCACAGATACGCAGTATTTT.

The chain uses TRBV13 and TRBJ2-1; D gene ambiguous. V lost 4 bases and J lost 7, with 8 bases in between. Germline V gene data show CDR1 as PRHDT and CDR2 as FYEKMQ (reference sequence). The CDR3 is 12 amino acids. CDR3 in DNA: TGTGCCAGCAGCTCCGGCCCGAATGAGCAGTTCTTC. It specifies CASSSGPNEQFF. The full variable domain, with the rest looked up from reference TRBV13 and TRBJ2-1, is AAGVIQSPRHLIKEKRETATLKCYPIPRHDTVYWYQQGPGQDPQFLISFYEKMQSDKGSIPDRFSAQQFSDYHSELNMSSLELGDSALYFCASSSGPNEQFFGPGTRLTVL.

This clone was seen only once. V is TRBV19 and J is TRBJ2-7, with D perhaps matching TRBD1 (6 bases). Germline values: CDR1 LNHDA, CDR2 SQIVND (reference sequence). Deletions cut 11 bases from V and 4 bases from J, with 27 bases between. This CDR3 contains 16 residues. Here the CDR3 reads CAQNEAPGHVWYEQYF. The CDR3 coding sequence is TGTGCCCAGAACGAGGCTCCGGGACATGTCTGGTACGAGCAGTACTTC.

The chain joins TRBV7-9 to TRBJ1-2; TRBD1 is a possible D gene (5 bases). The germline V gene encodes CDR1 SEHNR and CDR2 FQNEAQ (reference sequence). Trimming took 4 bases from V and 6 from J, leaving 15 bases between them. The CDR3 sequence is 14 residues long. The CDR3 is CASSSVPGHDGYTF. DNA of the CDR3: TGTGCCAGCAGCTCCGTGCCCGGACACGATGGCTACACCTTC. Based on the CDR3 plus reference TRBV7-9 and TRBJ1-2, the full variable domain is DTGVSQNPRHKITKRGQNVTFRCDPISEHNRLYWYRQTLGQGPEFLTYFQNEAQLEKSRLLSDRFSAERPKGSFSTLEIQRTEQGDSAMYLCASSSVPGHDGYTFGSGTRLTVV.

The V and J genes are TRBV6-6 and TRBJ2-7, with D tentatively TRBD1 (6 bases). The CDR3 sequence is 14 residues long. Germline-derived CDR1 and CDR2 are MNHNY and SVGAGI (reference sequence). Trimming removed 6 bases at V and 2 bases at J, with 14 bases between. This CDR3 reads CASSYIGGPYEQYF. The CDR3 DNA sequence: TGTGCCAGCAGCTACATTGGGGGCCCCTACGAGCAGTACTTC.

The chain carries TRBV2 and TRBJ1-1; D call uncertain. The CDR3 totals 12 residues. V was cut by 7 bases and J by 4 bases, with 10 bases left in between. The germline CDR1 and CDR2 sequences are SNHLY and FYNNEI. CDR3 in DNA: TGTGCCAGCACCTTTGGAGGCACTGAAGCTTTCTTT. Protein sequence: CASTFGGTEAFF.

This clone was detected only once. This chain links TRBV6-1 with TRBJ1-5, with 8 bases aligning to TRBD1. The V gene end was trimmed by 3 bases and the J gene end by 6 bases; junction bases not matched to a gene: 7. Germline values: CDR1 MNHNS, CDR2 SASEGT. This CDR3 spans 15 amino acids. CDR3 in amino acids: CASSDRQGPPQPQHF. In DNA, the CDR3 is TGTGCCAGCAGTGACCGACAGGGGCCCCCTCAGCCCCAGCATTTT.

With regard to this clone: Other DNA sequences in this sample translate to the same CDR3. The chain has TRBV30 and TRBJ2-7; D is perhaps TRBD1 or TRBD2 (5 bases each). V lost 4 bases and J lost 4, with 8 bases in between. This CDR3 is built from 11 residues. The germline V gene has CDR1 GTSNPN and CDR2 SVGIG (reference sequence). CDR3: CAWTEGYEQYF. As DNA, the CDR3 is TGTGCCTGGACAGAGGGGTACGAGCAGTACTTC.

J is TRBJ2-5 and V is TRBV4-1; no clear D gene. V was pared by 3 bases and J by 5 bases, with 7 bases between. The CDR3 totals 12 residues. CDR1 and CDR2 (germline): MGHRA, YSYEKL. In DNA form, the CDR3 reads TGCGCCAGCAGCCAGACCAGCGAGACCCAGTACTTC. Amino acids: CASSQTSETQYF.

The chain employs TRBV5-5 and TRBJ2-7; D could derive from TRBD1 or TRBD2 (6 bases each). Trimming pared 0 bases from V and 3 bases from J, leaving 10 bases between. This CDR3 is 14 amino acids long. Germline values: CDR1 SGHKS, CDR2 YYEKEE (reference sequence). CDR3 in DNA: TGTGCCAGCAGCTTGGAGGGGGGACGCTACGAGCAGTACTTC. Translation: CASSLEGGRYEQYF.

The rearrangement joins TRBV4-1 to TRBJ2-5; TRBD2 aligns across 7 bases. The J call may be incorrect, as the DNA end agrees better with TRBJ2-7. This CDR3 comprises 15 residues. Germline lookup yields CDR1 MGHRA and CDR2 YSYEKL. CDR3 DNA sequence: TGCGCCAGCAGCCTAGGGACTACGAGCTCCTACGAGCAGTACTTC. This encodes CASSLGTTSSYEQYF.

The chain links TRBV4-2 to TRBJ1-1; TRBD1 matches 7 bases. Trimming removed 3 bases from V and 1 base from J; junction bases left unmatched: 17. This CDR3 is built from 19 residues. Germline V gene data show CDR1 as LGHNA and CDR2 as YNFKEQ. For the CDR3, the DNA is TGTGCCAGCAGCCACGGGGGACAGCTAGTAGAGAACTGGAACACTGAAGCTTTCTTT. It codes for CASSHGGQLVENWNTEAFF.

This chain links TRBV28 with TRBJ2-1; 8 positions match TRBD2. This CDR3 region has 13 residues. J lost 6 bases, V lost 6 bases, and 4 bases had no gene match. In germline, CDR1 is MDHEN, CDR2 SYDVKM. The CDR3 reads CASRFGTSNEQFF. CDR3 nucleotides: TGTGCCAGCAGATTTGGGACTAGCAATGAGCAGTTCTTC.

The chain uses TRBV9 and TRBJ1-1; D is uncertain. The CDR3 spans 13 residues. The germline V gene encodes CDR1 SGDLS and CDR2 YYNGEE. V was pared by 3 bases and J by 7 bases, with 13 bases between. CDR3 residues: CASSETRKDEAFF. CDR3 in DNA: TGTGCCAGCAGCGAGACACGGAAGGATGAAGCTTTCTTT. Complete variable domain (other parts from reference TRBV9 and TRBJ1-1): DSGVTQTPKHLITATGQRVTLRCSPRSGDLSVYWYQQSLDQGLQFLIQYYNGEERAKGNILERFSAQQFPDLHSELNLSSLELGDSALYFCASSETRKDEAFFGQGTRLTVV.

The chain has TRBV27 and TRBJ2-5; 7 bases fit TRBD1. Germline CDR1 and CDR2: MNHEY and SMNVEV (reference sequence). The CDR3 covers 14 residues. J gave up 2 bases and V 5 bases, and 5 bases lay outside the gene matches. CDR3 in DNA: TGTGCCAGCAGTCCAAGACAGGGTCAAGAGACCCAGTACTTC. This codes for CASSPRQGQETQYF.

V and J are TRBV13 and TRBJ1-3, with D perhaps TRBD1 (5 bases). The CDR3 runs 14 residues. The V gene's germline CDR1 is PRHDT and CDR2 FYEKMQ (reference sequence). Trimming removed 2 bases from V and 3 bases from J, with 8 bases in between. The CDR3, as DNA: TGTGCCAGCAGCTTACAGGACATTGGAAACACCATATATTTT. Protein sequence: CASSLQDIGNTIYF.